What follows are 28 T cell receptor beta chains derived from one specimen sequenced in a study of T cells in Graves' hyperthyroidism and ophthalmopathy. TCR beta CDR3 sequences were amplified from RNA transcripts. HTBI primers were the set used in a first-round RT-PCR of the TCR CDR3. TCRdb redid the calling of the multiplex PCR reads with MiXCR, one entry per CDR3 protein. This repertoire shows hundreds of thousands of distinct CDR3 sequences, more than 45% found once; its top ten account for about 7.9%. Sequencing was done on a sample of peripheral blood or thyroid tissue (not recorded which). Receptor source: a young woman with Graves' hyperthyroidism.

The CDR3 DNA sequence: TGTGCCAGCAGTCGGGGACAGGCCGATACGCAGTATTTT. Amino acids: CASSRGQADTQYF. The chain recombines TRBV2 with TRBJ2-3; 8 bases match TRBD1. The CDR3 is 13 amino acids. With 5 bases clipped from V and 6 bases from J, the junction kept 4 bases outside the gene matches. The germline V gene encodes CDR1 SNHLY and CDR2 FYNNEI.

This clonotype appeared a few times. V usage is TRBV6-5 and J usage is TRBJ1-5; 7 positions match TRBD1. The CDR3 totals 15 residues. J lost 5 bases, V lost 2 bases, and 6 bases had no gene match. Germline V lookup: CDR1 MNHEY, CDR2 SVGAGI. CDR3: CASSYRGQGDQPQHF. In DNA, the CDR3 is TGTGCCAGCAGTTACAGGGGGCAAGGAGATCAGCCCCAGCATTTT.

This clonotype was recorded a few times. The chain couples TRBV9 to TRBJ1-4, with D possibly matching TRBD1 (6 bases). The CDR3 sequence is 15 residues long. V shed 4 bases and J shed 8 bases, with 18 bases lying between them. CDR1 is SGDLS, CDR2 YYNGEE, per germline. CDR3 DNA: TGTGCCAGCAGCCCAGAGGGCAGGGGCGAAGAAAAACTGTTTTTT. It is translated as CASSPEGRGEEKLFF.

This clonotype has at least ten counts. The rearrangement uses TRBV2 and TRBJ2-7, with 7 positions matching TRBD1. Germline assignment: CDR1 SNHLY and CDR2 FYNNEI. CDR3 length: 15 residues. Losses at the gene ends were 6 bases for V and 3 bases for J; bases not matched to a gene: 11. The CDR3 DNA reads TGTGCCAGCAGGGACAGGCTCAACTCCCTCTACGAGCAGTACTTC. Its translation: CASRDRLNSLYEQYF. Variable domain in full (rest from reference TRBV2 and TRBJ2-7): EPEVTQTPSHQVTQMGQEVILRCVPISNHLYFYWYRQILGQKVEFLVSFYNNEISEKSEIFDDQFSVERPDGSNFTLKIRSTKLEDSAMYFCASRDRLNSLYEQYFGPGTRLTVT.

This chain's CDR3 is CSASRWSSYNSPLHF. In DNA form, the CDR3 reads TGCAGTGCTAGTCGGTGGAGCTCCTATAATTCACCCCTCCACTTT. The chain combines TRBV20-1 with TRBJ1-6; D not certain. Looked up from germline, CDR1 is DFQATT and CDR2 is SNEGSKA (reference sequence). This CDR3 is built from 15 residues. V shed 3 bases and J shed 0 bases, with 9 bases lying between them.

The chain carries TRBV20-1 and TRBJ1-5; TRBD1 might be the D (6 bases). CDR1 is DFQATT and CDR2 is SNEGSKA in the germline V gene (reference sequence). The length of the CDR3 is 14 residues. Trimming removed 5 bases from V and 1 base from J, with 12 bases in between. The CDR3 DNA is TGCAGTGCTTCTCGAGGGGGAAGCAATCAGCCCCAGCATTTT. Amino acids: CSASRGGSNQPQHF.

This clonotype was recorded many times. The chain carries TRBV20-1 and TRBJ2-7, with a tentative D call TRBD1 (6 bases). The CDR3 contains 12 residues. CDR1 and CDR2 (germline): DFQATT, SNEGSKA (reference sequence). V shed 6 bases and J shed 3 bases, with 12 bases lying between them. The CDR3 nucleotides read TGCAGTGCAGGACAGATGAACTACGAGCAGTACTTC. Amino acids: CSAGQMNYEQYF.

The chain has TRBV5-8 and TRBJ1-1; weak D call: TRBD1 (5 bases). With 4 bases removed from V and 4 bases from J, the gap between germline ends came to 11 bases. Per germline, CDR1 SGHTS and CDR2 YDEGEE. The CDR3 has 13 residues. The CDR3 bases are TGTGCCAGCAGCATAGGGACGAGCACTGAAGCTTTCTTT. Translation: CASSIGTSTEAFF.

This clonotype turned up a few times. The chain's CDR3 is CASSPTAATYGYTF. The CDR3 DNA reads TGTGCCAGCAGCCCGACAGCTGCAACCTATGGCTACACCTTC. The chain joins TRBV7-9 to TRBJ1-2, with D possibly matching TRBD1 (5 bases). Germline loops: CDR1 SEHNR, CDR2 FQNEAQ (reference sequence). The V end lost 5 bases, the J end lost 4 bases, and 14 bases lay between the germline ends. CDR3 length equals 14 residues.

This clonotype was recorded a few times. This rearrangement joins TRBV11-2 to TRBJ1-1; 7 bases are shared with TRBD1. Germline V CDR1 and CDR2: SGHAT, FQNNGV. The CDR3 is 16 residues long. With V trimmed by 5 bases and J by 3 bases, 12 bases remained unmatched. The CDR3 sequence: CASSQEGRGSDTEAFF. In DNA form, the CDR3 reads TGTGCCAGCAGCCAAGAGGGCAGGGGGTCGGACACTGAAGCTTTCTTT.

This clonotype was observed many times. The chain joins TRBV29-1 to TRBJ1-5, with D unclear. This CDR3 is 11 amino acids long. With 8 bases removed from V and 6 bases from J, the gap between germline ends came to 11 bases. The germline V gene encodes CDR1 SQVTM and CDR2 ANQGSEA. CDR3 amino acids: CSLRGGQPQHF. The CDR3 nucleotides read TGCAGCCTTCGCGGCGGTCAGCCCCAGCATTTT. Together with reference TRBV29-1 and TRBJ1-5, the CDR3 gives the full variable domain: SAVISQKPSRDICQRGTSLTIQCQVDSQVTMMFWYRQQPGQSLTLIATANQGSEATYESGFVIDKFPISRPNLTFSTLTVSNMSPEDSSIYLCSLRGGQPQHFGDGTRLSIL.

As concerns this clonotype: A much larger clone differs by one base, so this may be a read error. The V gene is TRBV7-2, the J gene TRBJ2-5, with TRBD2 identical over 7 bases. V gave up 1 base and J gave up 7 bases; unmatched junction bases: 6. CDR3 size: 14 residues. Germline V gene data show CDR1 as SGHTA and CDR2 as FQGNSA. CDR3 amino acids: CASSLEFGGGTQYF. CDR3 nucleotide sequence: TGTGCCAGCAGCTTAGAATTTGGGGGGGGGACCCAGTACTTC.

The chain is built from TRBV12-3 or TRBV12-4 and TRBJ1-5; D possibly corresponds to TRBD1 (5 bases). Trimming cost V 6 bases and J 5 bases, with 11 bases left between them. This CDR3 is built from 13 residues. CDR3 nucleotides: TGTGCCAGCAGCCACGACAGTTATCAGCCCCAGCATTTT. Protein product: CASSHDSYQPQHF.

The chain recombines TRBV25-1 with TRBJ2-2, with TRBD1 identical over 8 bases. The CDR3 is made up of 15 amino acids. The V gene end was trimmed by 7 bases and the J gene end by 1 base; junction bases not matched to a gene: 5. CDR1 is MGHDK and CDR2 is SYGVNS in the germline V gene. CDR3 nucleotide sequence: TGTGCCAGCAATGCCGGGACAGGGAACACCGGGGAGCTGTTTTTT. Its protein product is CASNAGTGNTGELFF. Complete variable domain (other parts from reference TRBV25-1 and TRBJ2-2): EADIYQTPRYLVIGTGKKITLECSQTMGHDKMYWYQQDPGMELHLIHYSYGVNSTEKGDLSSESTVSRIRTEHFPLTLESARPSHTSQYLCASNAGTGNTGELFFGEGSRLTVL.

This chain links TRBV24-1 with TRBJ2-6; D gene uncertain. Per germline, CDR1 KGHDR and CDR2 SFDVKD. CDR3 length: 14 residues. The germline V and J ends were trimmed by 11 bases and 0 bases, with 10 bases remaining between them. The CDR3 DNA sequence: TGTGCCAGCGAACAGTTCTCTGGGGCCAACGTCCTGACTTTC. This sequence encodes CASEQFSGANVLTF.

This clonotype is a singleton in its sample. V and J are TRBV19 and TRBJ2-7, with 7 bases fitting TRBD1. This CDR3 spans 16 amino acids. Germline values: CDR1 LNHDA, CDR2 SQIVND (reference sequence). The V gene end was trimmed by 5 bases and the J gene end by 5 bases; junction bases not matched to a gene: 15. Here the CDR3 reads CASSPTGAGTSDEQYF. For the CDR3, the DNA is TGTGCCAGTAGTCCCACAGGGGCAGGGACGAGCGACGAGCAGTACTTC.

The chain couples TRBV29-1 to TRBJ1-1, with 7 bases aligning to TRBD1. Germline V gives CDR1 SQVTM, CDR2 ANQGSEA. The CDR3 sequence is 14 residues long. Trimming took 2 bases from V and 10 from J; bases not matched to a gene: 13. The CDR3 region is CSVENPGQTTRAFF. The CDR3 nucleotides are TGCAGCGTTGAAAACCCGGGACAGACAACGAGAGCTTTCTTT.

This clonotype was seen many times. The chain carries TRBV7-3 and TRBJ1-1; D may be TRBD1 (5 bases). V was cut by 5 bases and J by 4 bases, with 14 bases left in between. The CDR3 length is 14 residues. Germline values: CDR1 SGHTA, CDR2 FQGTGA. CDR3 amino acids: CASSPETGGTEAFF. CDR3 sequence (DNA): TGTGCCAGCAGCCCAGAAACGGGGGGCACTGAAGCTTTCTTT.

The DNA for the CDR3 is TGTGCTAGTGGTTTGGTCAGACGTATGAACACTGAAGCTTTCTTT. Translation: CASGLVRRMNTEAFF. V and J are TRBV12-5 and TRBJ1-1; no clear D gene. From germline, CDR1 is LGHNT and CDR2 FRNRAP. This CDR3 has 15 amino acids. Trimming pared 0 bases from V and 0 bases from J, leaving 8 bases between.

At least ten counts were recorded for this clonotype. Here the CDR3 reads CASTESRTGWSPLHF. The CDR3 DNA sequence: TGTGCCAGCACCGAATCCAGGACAGGGTGGTCACCCCTCCACTTT. The rearrangement joins TRBV2 to TRBJ1-6; the match to TRBD1 covers 8 bases. Per the germline V gene, CDR1 is SNHLY and CDR2 is FYNNEI. This CDR3 comprises 15 residues. Unmatched junction bases numbered 12, after V lost 7 bases and J lost 10 bases. The full variable domain, completed using reference TRBV2 and TRBJ1-6, is EPEVTQTPSHQVTQMGQEVILRCVPISNHLYFYWYRQILGQKVEFLVSFYNNEISEKSEIFDDQFSVERPDGSNFTLKIRSTKLEDSAMYFCASTESRTGWSPLHFGNGTRLTVT.

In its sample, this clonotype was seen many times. For the CDR3, the DNA is TGTGCCAGCAGCTTAGATCACAACAATCAGCCCCAGCATTTT. It encodes CASSLDHNNQPQHF. This chain joins TRBV7-8 and TRBJ1-5, with D unclear. The V end lost 1 base, the J end lost 3 bases, and 7 bases lay between the germline ends. The length of the CDR3 is 14 residues. Germline CDR1 is SGHVS and CDR2 is FQNEAQ.

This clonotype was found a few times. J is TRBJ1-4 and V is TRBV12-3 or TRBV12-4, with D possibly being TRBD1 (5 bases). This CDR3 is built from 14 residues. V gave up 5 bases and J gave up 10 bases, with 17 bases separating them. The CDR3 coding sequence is TGTGCCAGCAGTCCAAGGGGAGGGCTAGGAAAACTGTTTTTT. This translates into CASSPRGGLGKLFF.

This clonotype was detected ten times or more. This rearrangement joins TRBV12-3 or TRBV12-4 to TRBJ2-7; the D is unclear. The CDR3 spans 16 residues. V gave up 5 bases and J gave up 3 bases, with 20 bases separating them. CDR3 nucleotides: TGTGCCAGCAGTGCGGATGATAGCAGCGAGTACTACGAGCAGTACTTC. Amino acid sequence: CASSADDSSEYYEQYF.

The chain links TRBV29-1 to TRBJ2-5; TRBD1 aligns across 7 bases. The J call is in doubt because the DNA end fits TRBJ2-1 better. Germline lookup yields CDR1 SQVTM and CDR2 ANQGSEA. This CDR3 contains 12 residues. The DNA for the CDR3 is TGCAGCGTTCAGGGGGTCTACAATGAGCAGTTCTTC. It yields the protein CSVQGVYNEQFF.

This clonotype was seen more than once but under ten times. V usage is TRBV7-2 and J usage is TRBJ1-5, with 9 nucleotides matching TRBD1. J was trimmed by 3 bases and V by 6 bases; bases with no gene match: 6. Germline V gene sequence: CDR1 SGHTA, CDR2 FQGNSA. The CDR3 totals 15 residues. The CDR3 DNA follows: TGTGCCAGCAGTTCACAGGGGGCGAACAATCAGCCCCAGCATTTT. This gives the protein CASSSQGANNQPQHF. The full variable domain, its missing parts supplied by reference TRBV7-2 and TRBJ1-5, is GAGVSQSPSNKVTEKGKDVELRCDPISGHTALYWYRQSLGQGLEFLIYFQGNSAPDKSGLPSDRFSAERTGGSVSTLTIQRTQQEDSAVYLCASSSQGANNQPQHFGDGTRLSIL.

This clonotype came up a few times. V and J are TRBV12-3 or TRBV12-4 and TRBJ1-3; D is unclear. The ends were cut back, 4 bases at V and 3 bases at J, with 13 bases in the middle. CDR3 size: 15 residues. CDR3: CASSSRRPNGNTIYF. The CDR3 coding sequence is TGTGCCAGCAGTTCGAGAAGGCCCAATGGAAACACCATATATTTT.

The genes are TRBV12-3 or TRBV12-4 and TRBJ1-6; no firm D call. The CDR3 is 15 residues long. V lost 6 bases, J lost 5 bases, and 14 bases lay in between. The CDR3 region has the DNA TGTGCCAGCAGCCCCACTGGACTGAATAATTCACCCCTCCACTTT. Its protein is CASSPTGLNNSPLHF.

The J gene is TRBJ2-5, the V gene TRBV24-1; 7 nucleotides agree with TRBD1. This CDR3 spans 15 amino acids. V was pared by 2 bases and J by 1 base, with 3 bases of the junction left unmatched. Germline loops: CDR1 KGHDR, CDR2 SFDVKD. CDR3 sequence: CATSDSTGLQETQYF. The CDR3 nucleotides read TGTGCCACCAGTGATTCGACAGGGCTCCAAGAGACCCAGTACTTC.